Listed here are 13 T cell receptor beta chains from one sample, sequenced in a study of T cell responses to AZD1222 COVID-19 vaccine. Here immunoSEQ multiplex PCR was the method, and the copy in TCRdb shows in-frame clones only, minus some. The table has about 130,000 clones, roughly 90% seen once. The sequencing here drew on peripheral blood, taken on day 0 of AZD1222 vaccination. The receptors shown here come from an adult in good health.

The rearrangement joins TRBV5-4 to TRBJ1-1; D possibly corresponds to TRBD1 (6 bases). This CDR3 comprises 12 residues. V shed 0 bases and J shed 10 bases, with 10 bases lying between them. The germline gives CDR1 SGHNT, CDR2 YYREEE (reference sequence). CDR3 loop: CASSLDRAAAFF. The CDR3 DNA reads TGTGCCAGCAGCTTGGACAGGGCGGCAGCTTTCTTT.

The rearrangement links TRBV19 to TRBJ2-3; 9 bases are a match to TRBD1. The junction had 11 bases not matched to a gene; V was cut back by 7 bases and J by 3 bases. The CDR3 covers 16 residues. Per germline, CDR1 LNHDA and CDR2 SQIVND (reference sequence). CDR3 residues: CASNPIPGQGTDTQYF. The CDR3 coding sequence is TGTGCCAGTAACCCCATCCCGGGACAGGGTACAGATACGCAGTATTTT.

This clone occurred once. The V gene is TRBV28, the J gene TRBJ1-5; D ambiguous. This CDR3 spans 15 amino acids. Looked up from germline, CDR1 is MDHEN and CDR2 is SYDVKM. Trimming pared 6 bases from V and 2 bases from J, leaving 14 bases between. The CDR3 sequence is CASREGIVGNQPQHF. The CDR3 region has the DNA TGTGCCAGCAGGGAAGGGATTGTTGGCAATCAGCCCCAGCATTTT.

This chain uses TRBV9 with TRBJ1-2; D is unresolved. Trimming shortened V by 3 bases and J by 8 bases, and 11 bases separated the two germline ends. The CDR3 is 12 residues long. Looked up from germline, CDR1 is SGDLS and CDR2 is YYNGEE. As DNA, the CDR3 is TGTGCCAGCAGCGCCGGTCCGAGGGGCTACACCTTC. It is translated as CASSAGPRGYTF.

V gene TRBV7-2 combines with J gene TRBJ1-3, with 7 positions matching TRBD1. The trim removed 4 bases at V and 3 bases at J, leaving 12 bases unmatched. The germline V gene has CDR1 SGHTA and CDR2 FQGNSA. The CDR3 covers 17 residues. For the CDR3, the DNA is TGTGCCAGCAGCTCATCGCAGGGGGGGCCATATGGAAACACCATATATTTT. Protein sequence: CASSSSQGGPYGNTIYF. Using reference TRBV7-2 and TRBJ1-3 for the parts outside the CDR3, the full variable domain is GAGVSQSPSNKVTEKGKDVELRCDPISGHTALYWYRQSLGQGLEFLIYFQGNSAPDKSGLPSDRFSAERTGGSVSTLTIQRTQQEDSAVYLCASSSSQGGPYGNTIYFGEGSWLTVV.

V is TRBV30 and J is TRBJ1-6; the D is unclear. The germline V gene encodes CDR1 GTSNPN and CDR2 SVGIG (reference sequence). The CDR3 has 13 residues. V was clipped by 4 bases and J by 10 bases, with 14 bases between them. CDR3 sequence: CAWNLIKDSPLHF. For the CDR3, the DNA is TGTGCCTGGAATCTGATCAAGGACTCACCCCTCCACTTT.

This chain joins TRBV27 and TRBJ1-6; D is perhaps TRBD1 (6 bases). V lost 2 bases to trimming and J lost 6 bases, with 11 bases between them. The CDR3 is 15 residues long. Germline CDR1 MNHEY, CDR2 SMNVEV (reference sequence). The CDR3 loop is CASSLRGGSNSPLHF. CDR3 DNA: TGTGCCAGCAGTTTACGTGGGGGCAGTAATTCACCCCTCCACTTT.

The rearrangement uses TRBV28 and TRBJ1-1; TRBD1 might be the D (6 bases). The V gene lost 6 bases and the J gene lost 1 base, with 9 bases spanning the gap. This CDR3 region has 13 residues. Germline V gene sequence: CDR1 MDHEN, CDR2 SYDVKM. CDR3 amino acids: CASRGQRNTEAFF. The CDR3 region has the DNA TGTGCCAGCAGAGGACAGAGGAACACTGAAGCTTTCTTT.

This rearrangement joins TRBV5-8 to TRBJ2-7; D unresolved. Germline lookup yields CDR1 SGHTS and CDR2 YDEGEE. With 3 bases removed from V and 2 bases from J, the gap between germline ends came to 3 bases. The CDR3 has 11 residues. The CDR3 nucleotides read TGTGCCAGCAGCTGGGCCTACGAGCAGTACTTC. Its translation is CASSWAYEQYF.

The V gene is TRBV30, the J gene TRBJ1-3; tentatively, D is TRBD1 (6 bases). CDR3 length: 14 amino acids. The germline V gene has CDR1 GTSNPN and CDR2 SVGIG (reference sequence). Trimming pared 0 bases from V and 5 bases from J, leaving 11 bases between. CDR3: CAWSVLDRRNTIYF. The DNA of the CDR3 is TGTGCCTGGAGTGTACTGGACAGAAGAAACACCATATATTTT.

The V gene is TRBV19, the J gene TRBJ2-2, with a tentative D call TRBD1 (5 bases). Per the germline V gene, CDR1 is LNHDA and CDR2 is SQIVND (reference sequence). V lost 7 bases and J 5 bases, leaving 14 bases between the germline ends. CDR3 length equals 14 residues. CDR3 bases: TGTGCCAGTATTTCGGCAGGGTCAACCGGGGAGCTGTTTTTT. As protein: CASISAGSTGELFF.

The chain employs TRBV19 and TRBJ1-5; no clear D gene. This CDR3 has 17 residues. V was pared by 1 base and J by 1 base, with 14 bases between. Looked up from germline, CDR1 is LNHDA and CDR2 is SQIVND (reference sequence). The CDR3 sequence: CASSIVGLGNSNQPQHF. The CDR3, as DNA: TGTGCCAGTAGTATAGTCGGATTAGGGAACAGCAATCAGCCCCAGCATTTT.

V gene TRBV14 combines with J gene TRBJ1-6; D unclear. The CDR3 sequence is 13 residues long. From germline, CDR1 is SGHDN and CDR2 FVKESK. V was clipped by 4 bases and J by 7 bases, with 8 bases between them. CDR3 DNA sequence: TGTGCCAGCAGCCTCGCTGACAATTCACCCCTCCACTTT. Translated, it gives CASSLADNSPLHF.